The sequence of this T cell receptor beta chain was determined in a study of shared clonotypes between healthy human individuals. Study background: Each donor had three CD4 naive, three CD4 memory, two CD8 naive and one CD8 memory plate. General study points: It was anticipated that sequencing depth would influence how many clonotypes donors shared. Naive subsets typically showed greater estimated richness than memory subsets.

The table came from immunoSEQ multiplex PCR; TCRdb's copy has only in-frame clones and leaves some out. Here the sample spans 500,000 to 700,000 clones, around 96% being singletons. CD45RO-negative, CCR7-selected cells formed the naive CD8 fraction, which excluded terminally differentiated effector memory CD45RA+ cells. Comment on this clone: The target antigen is unknown.

Trimming pared 2 bases from V and 8 bases from J, leaving 12 bases between. The CDR3 is 13 residues long. Germline V CDR1 and CDR2: MNHEY, SMNVEV (reference sequence). The chain combines TRBV27 with TRBJ1-2; a possible D gene is TRBD1 (6 bases). This TCR derives from a woman between 25 and 40 years old in good health. The specimen was naive CD8+ T cells sorted from blood. CDR3: CASSLQGIAGYTF. The DNA of the CDR3 is TGTGCCAGCAGTTTACAGGGGATTGCAGGCTACACCTTC.